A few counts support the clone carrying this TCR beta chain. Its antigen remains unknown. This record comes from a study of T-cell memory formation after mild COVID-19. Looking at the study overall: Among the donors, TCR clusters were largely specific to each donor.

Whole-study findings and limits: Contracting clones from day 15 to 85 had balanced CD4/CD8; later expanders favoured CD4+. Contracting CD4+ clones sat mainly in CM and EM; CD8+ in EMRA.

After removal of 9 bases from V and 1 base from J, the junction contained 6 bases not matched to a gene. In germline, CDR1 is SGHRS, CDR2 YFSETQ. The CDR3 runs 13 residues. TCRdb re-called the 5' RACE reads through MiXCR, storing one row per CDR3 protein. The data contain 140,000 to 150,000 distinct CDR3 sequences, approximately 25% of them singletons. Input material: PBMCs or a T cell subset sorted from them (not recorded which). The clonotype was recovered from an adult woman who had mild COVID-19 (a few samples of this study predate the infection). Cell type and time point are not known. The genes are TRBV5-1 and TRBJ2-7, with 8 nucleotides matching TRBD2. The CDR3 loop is CATRPSGSYEQYF. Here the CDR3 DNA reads TGCGCCACGAGGCCTAGCGGGTCCTACGAGCAGTACTTC.